This T cell receptor beta chain was observed in a study of shared clonotypes between healthy human individuals. Study-level results: Limitation of the genetic and exposure-history diversity represented came from the few donors. Generation probabilities of non-shared clonotypes were lower (relative to those shared by all four donors).

As to this clone: Its antigen is unidentified.

TCRdb's table, derived via immunoSEQ multiplex PCR, lists solely in-frame clones and lacks some. The sample yields 2 million to 2.5 million clones, 85% to 95% seen once. Germline lookup yields CDR1 LGHNA and CDR2 YNFKEQ. V shed 0 bases and J shed 7 bases, with 12 bases lying between them. The CDR3 is 15 residues long. Terminally differentiated effector memory CD45RA+ cells were left out of the naive CD8 fraction, which was CD45RO-negative and positively selected for CCR7. The gene calls are TRBV4-2 and TRBJ2-2, with D maybe TRBD2 (5 bases). The sequence came from a man aged 18 to 29 in good health. The sample was naive CD8+ T cells sorted from blood. The CDR3 DNA sequence: TGTGCCAGCAGCCAAGATCTAGGGAGCTTCGGGGAGCTGTTTTTT. Its protein product is CASSQDLGSFGELFF.